The 8 T cell receptor beta chains reported below all come from one sample, sequenced in a study of vaccination effects on CD4 cells after COVID-19 (dated 2022 in TCRdb). In the ViraFEST assay, PBMC were stimulated with viral peptide pools, and antigen-specific CD4+ T cell clonotypes were then identified by expansion using TCR sequencing. After around 11 days of culture, CD4+ T cells were isolated with the EasySep CD4+ T cell isolation kit. Participants received two doses of either the BNT162b2 or the mRNA-1273 mRNA SARS-CoV-2 vaccine. Library generation was performed with the immunoSEQ multiplex PCR assay. TCRdb provides this immuneACCESS table in a form limited to in-frame rearrangements. Some clones are lacking; in checked studies, under half of them reflect an unresolved V gene, and why the rest are absent is not known. The sample data list about 64,000 clones, and just under 80% of these were observed just once. Of the sample, 2% falls within the top ten clones.

What these receptors recognize is not known. The sample here was CD4+ T cells from PBMCs cultured with HCoV-OC43 spike peptides, taken after COVID-19 vaccination. The sample's cell subset or site label, decoded: HCoV-OC43 spike overlapping peptide pool stimulation. The receptors were gathered from a human donor who received a COVID-19 vaccine.

This clone was detected once. The rearrangement joins TRBV19 to TRBJ1-3; D not resolved. The CDR3 is made up of 15 amino acids. CDR1 is LNHDA and CDR2 is SQIVND in the germline V gene (reference sequence). Trimming removed 8 bases from V and 2 bases from J, with 16 bases in between. The CDR3 nucleotides read TGTGCCAGTGAATACCAGGCCACCCCTGGAAACACCATATATTTT. This gives the protein CASEYQATPGNTIYF.

The J gene is TRBJ2-5, the V gene TRBV27; 7 bases map to TRBD1. The CDR3 has 12 residues. The V segment lost 6 bases and the J segment 5 bases; nucleotides outside the gene matches: 3. Germline-derived CDR1 and CDR2 are MNHEY and SMNVEV (reference sequence). The chain's CDR3 is CASRGGAETQYF. The CDR3 nucleotides are TGTGCCAGCAGAGGGGGCGCGGAGACCCAGTACTTC.

This clone has only a few counts. The chain couples TRBV5-6 to TRBJ2-1; no clear D gene. The CDR3 sequence is 15 residues long. The germline gives CDR1 SGHDT, CDR2 YYEEEE. The germline V and J ends were trimmed by 1 base and 0 bases, with 8 bases remaining between them. This chain's CDR3 is CASSLFWSSYNEQFF. CDR3 DNA sequence: TGTGCCAGCAGCTTGTTCTGGAGCTCCTACAATGAGCAGTTCTTC.

This clone was recorded a few times. V is TRBV7-2 and J is TRBJ1-2, with TRBD1 matching over 7 bases. The ends lost 4 bases at V and 7 bases at J; junction bases unmatched: 9. The CDR3 contains 14 residues. Germline CDR1 is SGHTA and CDR2 is FQGNSA. The CDR3 protein is CASSSDRVASGYTF. The CDR3 DNA follows: TGTGCCAGCAGCTCTGACAGGGTCGCTAGTGGCTACACCTTC. Looking up the rest from reference TRBV7-2 and TRBJ1-2 gives the full variable domain: GAGVSQSPSNKVTEKGKDVELRCDPISGHTALYWYRQSLGQGLEFLIYFQGNSAPDKSGLPSDRFSAERTGGSVSTLTIQRTQQEDSAVYLCASSSDRVASGYTFGSGTRLTVV.

The chain recombines TRBV3-1 (or the pseudogene TRBV3-2) with TRBJ2-5, with D maybe TRBD1 (6 bases). Germline values: CDR1 LGHDT, CDR2 YNNKEL (reference sequence). The CDR3 has 13 residues. V lost 6 bases and J lost 3, with 11 bases in between. Written as DNA, the CDR3 is TGTGCCAGCAGGGACAGACCTGAAGAGACCCAGTACTTC. Translation gives CASRDRPEETQYF.

This clone came up once. This rearrangement joins TRBV2 to TRBJ1-5, with TRBD1 as a possible D gene (5 bases). Trimming pared 7 bases from V and 1 base from J, leaving 8 bases between. The CDR3 totals 13 residues. Germline V gives CDR1 SNHLY, CDR2 FYNNEI. The CDR3 reads CASKWDSNQPQHF. CDR3 nucleotide sequence: TGTGCCAGCAAGTGGGACAGCAATCAGCCCCAGCATTTT.

The DNA of the CDR3 is TGTGCCAGCAGCCAGGAGGCTGGGAAACTGTTTTTT. It specifies CASSQEAGKLFF. The rearrangement links TRBV12-3 or TRBV12-4 to TRBJ1-4; D unclear. Trimming cost V 6 bases and J 11 bases, with 13 bases left between them. The CDR3 loop spans 12 amino acids.

This sequence joins TRBV7-3 and TRBJ1-6, with TRBD1 as a possible D gene (6 bases). V lost 4 bases and J lost 7, with 14 bases in between. Germline lookup yields CDR1 SGHTA and CDR2 FQGTGA. CDR3 length: 15 amino acids. As DNA, the CDR3 is TGTGCCAGCAGCTCCTTGGGCAGGGGAAATTCACCCCTCCACTTT. Its protein is CASSSLGRGNSPLHF.